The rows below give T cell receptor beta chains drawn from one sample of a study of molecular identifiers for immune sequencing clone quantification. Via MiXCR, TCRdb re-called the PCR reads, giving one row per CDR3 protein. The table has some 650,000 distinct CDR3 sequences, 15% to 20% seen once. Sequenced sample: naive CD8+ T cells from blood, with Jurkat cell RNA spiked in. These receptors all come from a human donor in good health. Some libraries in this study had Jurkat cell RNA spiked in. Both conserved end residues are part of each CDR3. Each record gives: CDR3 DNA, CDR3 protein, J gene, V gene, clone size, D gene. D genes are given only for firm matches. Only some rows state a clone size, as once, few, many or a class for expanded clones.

TGCGCCAGCAGCCAAGATCGTTCCTACCCCACAGGGCCGTCATGGGCCCAGCATTTT CASSQDRSYPTGPSWAQHF TRBJ1-5 TRBV4-1 many NA
TGCGCCAGCAGCCAAGAGGGACAGGGGAATGAAGCTTTCTTT CASSQEGQGNEAFF TRBJ1-1 TRBV4-3 many TRBD1
TGCAGTGCTAGAGACCTACAGGGGTCCCCGCACTACGAGCAGTACTTC CSARDLQGSPHYEQYF TRBJ2-7 TRBV20-1 NA TRBD1
TGCAGTGCTAGGGTAGTAGATACGCAGTATTTT CSARVVDTQYF TRBJ2-3 TRBV20-1 many NA
TGTGCCAGCACTCCTGGTGGGACGTCCTCCTACGAGCAGTACTTC CASTPGGTSSYEQYF TRBJ2-7 TRBV6-2/TRBV6-3 NA NA
TGTGCCGCGGGACAGGGGAACACCGGGGAGCTGTTTTTT CAAGQGNTGELFF TRBJ2-2 TRBV24-1 few TRBD1
TGCGCCAGCAGGCCGGACAAGAGCTCTGGAGACACCATATATTTT CASRPDKSSGDTIYF TRBJ1-3 TRBV5-1 NA NA
TGTGCCAGCAGTGATACTAGCGGAAATACGCAGTATTTT CASSDTSGNTQYF TRBJ2-3 TRBV6-5 few TRBD2
TGTGCCCGCAGCTTTGGCGGAAATACCTACGAGCAGTACTTC CARSFGGNTYEQYF TRBJ2-7 TRBV7-9 NA NA
TGTGCCAGCAGCGTAGAAGTTAGCGGAAACTACGAGCAGTACTTC CASSVEVSGNYEQYF TRBJ2-7 TRBV9 few NA
TGTGCCATCAGTGAGACATGGACAGGACCGTTGGCTGAAGCTTTCTTT CAISETWTGPLAEAFF TRBJ1-1 TRBV10-3 many TRBD1
TGTGCCAGCAGCCCGAGGACTAGCGGGGCCTTTTATACGCAGTATTTT CASSPRTSGAFYTQYF TRBJ2-3 TRBV7-9 few TRBD2
TGTGCCAGCATGTCGGGGTACGGTGGAGGCCAGCCCCAGCATTTT CASMSGYGGGQPQHF TRBJ1-5 TRBV2 NA NA
TGTGCCAGCAGCGGAACAGGTTGGTACGACACTGGAGCTTTCTTT CASSGTGWYDTGAFF TRBJ1-1 TRBV9 NA NA
TGCGCCAGCAGCTTGGTTCGGCGTCTGTTCAGTCAGCCCCAGCATTTT CASSLVRRLFSQPQHF TRBJ1-5 TRBV5-1 many NA
TGTGCCAGCAGCTTATTTACAGGCGGAACTGAAGCTTTCTTT CASSLFTGGTEAFF TRBJ1-1 TRBV11-2 many NA
TGTGCCAGCAGTGCTTCTCTTAGGTTGACTGAAGCTTTCTTT CASSASLRLTEAFF TRBJ1-1 TRBV2 many NA